This TCR beta chain stems from a study of CD8+ T cells in alopecia areata. Study summary: Treatment with tofacitinib (6 to 18 months) was followed by 6 months off drug. Study-wide results and caveats: The study found that many expanded lesional clones persisted in scalp and blood during tofacitinib.

After isolation, RNA underwent reverse transcription to generate cDNA as the sequencing template. Clones were sequenced by immunoSEQ multiplex PCR, and TCRdb holds only the in-frame ones, with some missing. Seen here are about 210,000 clones, 55% to 70% observed once, and the top ten hold 4.2%. This CDR3 contains 13 residues. Germline V lookup: CDR1 GTSNPN, CDR2 SVGIG (reference sequence). Between the trimmed V and J ends, which lost 1 base and 5 bases, there was a span of 11 bases. Treatment defined: oral pan-JAK inhibitor, 5-10 mg twice daily. It was from alopecia areata patients that lesional scalp punch biopsies and peripheral blood were collected. In regard to this clone: The antigen remains undetermined.

The specimen comprised CD4+ T cells sorted from blood, sampled at week 4, from a patient treated with tofacitinib. The chain has TRBV30 and TRBJ2-5; D uncertain. The clonotype comes from a human donor with alopecia areata. The CDR3 here is CAWSAGRPETQYF. In DNA form, the CDR3 reads TGTGCCTGGAGTGCCGGCCGCCCGGAGACCCAGTACTTC.